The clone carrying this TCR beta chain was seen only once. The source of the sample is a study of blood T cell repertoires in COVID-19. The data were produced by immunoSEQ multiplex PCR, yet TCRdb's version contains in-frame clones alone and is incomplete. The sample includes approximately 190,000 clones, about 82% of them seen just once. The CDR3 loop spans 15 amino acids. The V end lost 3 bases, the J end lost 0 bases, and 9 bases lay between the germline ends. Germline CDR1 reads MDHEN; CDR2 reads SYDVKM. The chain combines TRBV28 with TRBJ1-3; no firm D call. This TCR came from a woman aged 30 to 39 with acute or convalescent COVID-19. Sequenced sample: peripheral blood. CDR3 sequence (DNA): TGTGCCAGCAGTTTCGCGGATCTCTCTGGAAACACCATATATTTT. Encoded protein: CASSFADLSGNTIYF. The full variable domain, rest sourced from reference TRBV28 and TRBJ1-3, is DVKVTQSSRYLVKRTGEKVFLECVQDMDHENMFWYRQDPGLGLRLIYFSYDVKMKEKGDIPEGYSVSREKKERFSLILESASTNQTSMYLCASSFADLSGNTIYFGEGSWLTVV.